The T cell receptor beta chain under discussion was sequenced for a study of blood T cell repertoires in COVID-19. CDR1 and CDR2 (germline): MNHEY, SVGAGI. The CDR3 is 14 residues long. Deletions cut 3 bases from V and 1 base from J, with 9 bases between. Generated by immunoSEQ multiplex PCR, the TCRdb table keeps only in-frame clones and is missing some. The profile shows about 140,000 clones, about 91% of them singletons. Sequenced sample: peripheral blood. This TCR was recovered from a woman aged 55-69 years with acute or convalescent COVID-19. The chain carries TRBV6-5 and TRBJ2-5; D is possibly TRBD2 (5 bases). The CDR3 is CASSYGSLQETQYF. DNA for the CDR3: TGTGCCAGCAGTTATGGGAGCCTCCAAGAGACCCAGTACTTC.